These 17 T cell receptor beta chains share one sample of origin, sequenced in a study of response to subunit inactivated influenza vaccine. TCRdb analysed the RT-PCR reads with MiXCR anew, one entry per CDR3 protein. Among around 470,000 distinct CDR3 sequences, approximately 7.3% were seen once, and the ten largest hold 13%. Sequenced here: PBMCs from blood, sampled roughly 24 months after vaccination. Receptor source: a man between 50 and 75 years old who received an inactivated influenza vaccine.

Ten or more counts support this clonotype. V gene TRBV20-1 combines with J gene TRBJ1-1, with a tentative D call TRBD1 (5 bases). Trimming removed 6 bases from V and 5 bases from J, with 16 bases in between. This CDR3 contains 13 residues. Germline CDR1 DFQATT, CDR2 SNEGSKA (reference sequence). The CDR3 region is CSAWSQGRTEAFF. CDR3 in DNA: TGCAGTGCCTGGAGCCAGGGACGGACTGAAGCTTTCTTT.

This clonotype was seen a handful of times. The chain employs TRBV7-8 and TRBJ2-1; 9 positions match TRBD2. In germline, CDR1 is SGHVS, CDR2 FQNEAQ. The CDR3 has 15 amino acids. J gave up 3 bases and V 1 base, and 1 base lay outside the gene matches. The CDR3 spells CASSLVAGDYNEQFF. CDR3 in DNA: TGTGCCAGCAGCTTAGTAGCGGGAGACTACAATGAGCAGTTCTTC.

The chain carries TRBV7-2 and TRBJ2-3; TRBD1 is a possible D gene (6 bases). In germline, CDR1 is SGHTA, CDR2 FQGNSA. Trimming left V 2 bases short and J 3 bases short, with 12 bases between. The CDR3 runs to 15 residues. The CDR3 DNA reads TGTGCCAGCAGCTTAACCTTTGGACAGACAGATACGCAGTATTTT. This codes for CASSLTFGQTDTQYF.

The chain uses TRBV12-3 or TRBV12-4 and TRBJ2-1; no firm D call. V gave up 4 bases and J gave up 1 base, with 11 bases separating them. This CDR3 region has 15 residues. The CDR3: CASSYLLGSYNEQFF. The CDR3 region has the DNA TGTGCCAGCAGTTATTTGCTCGGGTCCTACAATGAGCAGTTCTTC.

V usage is TRBV3-1 and J usage is TRBJ2-7; the D gene could be TRBD1 or TRBD2 (5 bases each). Germline CDR1 and CDR2: LGHDT and YNNKEL (reference sequence). The V end was cut by 8 bases, the J end by 5 bases, with 16 bases between. The CDR3 loop spans 13 amino acids. Here the CDR3 reads CASGLQGNHEQYF. CDR3 in DNA: TGTGCCAGCGGACTCCAGGGTAACCACGAGCAGTACTTC.

In this sample, this clonotype turned up a few times. The chain recombines TRBV12-3 or TRBV12-4 with TRBJ1-6; tentative D call: TRBD1 (6 bases). Trimming took 2 bases from V and 7 from J, leaving 15 bases between them. This CDR3 comprises 16 residues. In nucleotides, the CDR3 is TGTGCCAGCAGTTTACGGGGGCTCGCTTCCAATTCACCCCTCCACTTT. This codes for CASSLRGLASNSPLHF.

This clonotype has a handful of counts. At one end the junction does not follow the germline gene, possibly because of a read error. This rearrangement joins TRBV30 to TRBJ1-6; 12 bases map to TRBD1. CDR1 is GTSNPN, CDR2 SVGIG, per germline (reference sequence). This CDR3 region has 15 residues. The CDR3 bases are TGTGCCTGGGGTGTACTGGGACAGGGGGCTTCACCCCTCCACTTT. Protein sequence: CAWGVLGQGASPLHF.

This clonotype appeared many times. V is TRBV10-3 and J is TRBJ1-1; D ambiguous. V was cut by 1 base and J by 0 bases, with 0 bases left in between. This CDR3 has 12 residues. Germline V gene sequence: CDR1 ENHRY, CDR2 SYGVKD. The CDR3 loop reads CAISELNTEAFF. For the CDR3, the DNA is TGTGCCATCAGTGAGTTGAACACTGAAGCTTTCTTT.

This clonotype has a count of ten or more. The rearrangement joins TRBV16 to TRBJ2-3; 7 positions agree with TRBD1. CDR3 length equals 14 residues. The germline V gene has CDR1 KGHSY and CDR2 FQNENV. J was trimmed by 8 bases and V by 4 bases; bases with no gene match: 9. CDR3 in DNA: TGTGCCAGCAGCCGACAGCGGCAGGGGGTTACGCAGTATTTT. It codes for CASSRQRQGVTQYF.

This clonotype has only a few counts. The genes are TRBV4-2 and TRBJ2-1; 10 bases map to TRBD2. The CDR3 covers 15 residues. Germline assignment: CDR1 LGHNA and CDR2 YNFKEQ. The V gene end was trimmed by 0 bases and the J gene end by 10 bases; junction bases not matched to a gene: 6. The CDR3 spells CASSQERSAGGEQFF. CDR3 nucleotides: TGTGCCAGCAGCCAAGAGAGGTCAGCGGGGGGGGAGCAGTTCTTC.

The rearrangement joins TRBV7-2 to TRBJ2-7; 8 bases align to TRBD1. CDR3 length: 14 residues. J lost 5 bases, V lost 4 bases, and 7 bases had no gene match. The germline gives CDR1 SGHTA, CDR2 FQGNSA. CDR3: CASSSLDRGHEQYF. In DNA, the CDR3 is TGTGCCAGCAGCTCCCTCGACAGGGGCCACGAGCAGTACTTC.

This clonotype was seen only a few times. The chain is built from TRBV20-1 and TRBJ2-7; D is uncertain. The V end lost 0 bases, the J end lost 4 bases, and 16 bases lay between the germline ends. Per the germline V gene, CDR1 is DFQATT and CDR2 is SNEGSKA (reference sequence). CDR3 length: 15 amino acids. CDR3 in DNA: TGCAGTGCTAGAGAAAATGCAGTTGGCTTTTACGAGCAGTACTTC. Its protein is CSARENAVGFYEQYF.

This clonotype has a handful of counts. V usage is TRBV28 and J usage is TRBJ2-7; D uncertain. The CDR3 sequence is 12 residues long. Germline V gene lookup returns CDR1 MDHEN and CDR2 SYDVKM. V was trimmed by 5 bases and J by 5 bases, leaving 10 bases between them. The CDR3 is CASSVTRNEQYF. The CDR3 nucleotides are TGTGCCAGCAGTGTAACCAGAAACGAGCAGTACTTC.

In this sample, this clonotype turned up many times. The V and J genes are TRBV7-9 and TRBJ1-5, with D possibly matching TRBD1 (5 bases). The germline CDR1 and CDR2 sequences are SEHNR and FQNEAQ (reference sequence). This CDR3 is 13 amino acids long. The V gene lost 1 base and the J gene lost 9 bases, with 10 bases spanning the gap. The CDR3 nucleotides read TGTGCCAGCAGCTTAGTACAGGCAGGGCCCCAGCATTTT. Its translation: CASSLVQAGPQHF.

The chain has TRBV7-8 and TRBJ2-7; D is perhaps TRBD1 or TRBD2 (5 bases each). Trimming left V 1 base short and J 4 bases short, with 11 bases between. The CDR3 is 14 amino acids. Per germline, CDR1 SGHVS and CDR2 FQNEAQ. CDR3 in amino acids: CASSLVGDGYEQYF. DNA for the CDR3: TGTGCCAGCAGCTTAGTGGGGGATGGGTACGAGCAGTACTTC.

There are a few counts of this clonotype. V and J are TRBV29-1 and TRBJ2-2, with TRBD2 as a possible D gene (6 bases). This CDR3 region has 14 residues. Looked up from germline, CDR1 is SQVTM and CDR2 is ANQGSEA. With 4 bases removed from V and 2 bases from J, the gap between germline ends came to 11 bases. CDR3 bases: TGCAGCGTTGTGGGAGGTTTTAACACCGGGGAGCTGTTTTTT. It specifies CSVVGGFNTGELFF.

This clonotype was counted a few times. The chain has TRBV5-1 and TRBJ2-5, with a tentative D call TRBD2 (10 bases). From germline, CDR1 is SGHRS and CDR2 YFSETQ. With 4 bases removed from V and 2 bases from J, the gap between germline ends came to 15 bases. The CDR3 consists of 15 residues. CDR3 sequence: CASSTSGTGQETQYF. The DNA of the CDR3 is TGCGCCAGCAGCACTAGCGGGACAGGGCAAGAGACCCAGTACTTC.